This TCR beta chain emerged from a study of radiotherapy plus CTLA-4 blockade in lung cancer. Focal radiation with ipilimumab CTLA-4 blockade was given to patients with chemo-refractory metastatic non-small-cell lung cancer. This clone was found a few times. Germline V gene data show CDR1 as SEHNR and CDR2 as FQNEAQ (reference sequence). The CDR3 runs 14 residues. Deletions cut 1 base from V and 8 bases from J, with 14 bases between. TCRdb's table, derived via immunoSEQ multiplex PCR, lists solely in-frame clones and lacks some. The table has some 120,000 clones, 70% to 85% seen once. The source of this sequence is a human donor with non-small cell lung cancer that progressed on radiotherapy plus ipilimumab. Some clones in this sample may be carry-over from other donors' samples. Sequenced material: peripheral blood, taken from a patient treated with radiotherapy plus ipilimumab. V gene TRBV7-9 combines with J gene TRBJ1-2; D is perhaps TRBD1 (6 bases). CDR3 bases: TGTGCCAGCAGCTTAGGACAGGTCCGGCGCGGCTACACCTTC. It specifies CASSLGQVRRGYTF.